The present T cell receptor beta chain was sequenced within a study of blood T cell repertoires in COVID-19. Study information: COVID-19 samples, acute and convalescent, were from the United States, Italy and Spain.

The V segment lost 0 bases and the J segment 1 base; nucleotides outside the gene matches: 7. Germline-derived CDR1 and CDR2 are ENHRY and SYGVKD. The CDR3 loop spans 17 amino acids. A Seattle source enrolled patients during active infection and followed them longitudinally. As processed by the authors: Nucleated cell counts were estimated from reference gene primer amplification. The repertoire was sequenced with immunoSEQ multiplex PCR; TCRdb's copy has only in-frame clones and lacks some. V, J and clone size were drawn from that table, and D and trimming were deduced from the DNA. Of almost 95,000 clones in the sample, 87% are singletons; the top ten hold 15% to 20%. This clone has only one observation.

The receptor was derived from a woman in her sixties with COVID-19, enrolled during active disease. The sample was peripheral blood. The rearrangement links TRBV10-3 to TRBJ2-3, with 7 bases that match TRBD2. CDR3 sequence: CAISESYSGPRTDTQYF. CDR3 sequence (DNA): TGTGCCATCAGTGAGTCGTATAGCGGGCCTCGCACAGATACGCAGTATTTT.